The text below deals with one T cell receptor (beta chain). The sample belongs to a study of PD-L1 blockade in urothelial cancer. Study background: A median of approximately 150,000 T cells was found in the blood samples.

TCRdb's copy holds only in-frame clones and misses some; the assay was immunoSEQ multiplex PCR. The sample lists some 120,000 clones; less than 85% were seen once. CDR3 length: 13 amino acids. CDR1 LNHDA and CDR2 SQIVND come from the germline V gene (reference sequence). V was clipped by 5 bases and J by 16 bases; unmatched bases: 11. Specified time point: pretreatment peripheral blood. This rearrangement joins TRBV19 to TRBJ1-6, with TRBD1 matching over 7 bases. This receptor was identified in a man aged 45-65 years with urothelial cancer. The sequences come from PBMCs, collected around atezolizumab (anti-PD-L1) treatment. The CDR3 loop reads CASSLLDRATLHF. CDR3 sequence (DNA): TGTGCCAGTAGTCTCCTTGACAGGGCGACACTCCACTTT.